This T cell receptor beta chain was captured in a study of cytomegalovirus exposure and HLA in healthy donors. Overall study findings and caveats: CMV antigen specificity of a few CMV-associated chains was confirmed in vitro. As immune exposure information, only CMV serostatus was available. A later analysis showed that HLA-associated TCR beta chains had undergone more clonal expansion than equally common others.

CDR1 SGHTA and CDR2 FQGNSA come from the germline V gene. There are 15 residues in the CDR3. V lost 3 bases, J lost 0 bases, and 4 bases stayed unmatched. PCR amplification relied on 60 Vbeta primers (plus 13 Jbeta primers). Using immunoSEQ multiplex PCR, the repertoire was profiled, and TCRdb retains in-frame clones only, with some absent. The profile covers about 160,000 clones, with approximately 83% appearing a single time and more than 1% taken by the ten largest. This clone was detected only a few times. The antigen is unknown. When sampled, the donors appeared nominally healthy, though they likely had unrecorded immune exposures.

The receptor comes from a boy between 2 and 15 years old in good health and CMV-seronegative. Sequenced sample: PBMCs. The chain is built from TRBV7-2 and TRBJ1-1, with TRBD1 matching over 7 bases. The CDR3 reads CASSFGQAMNTEAFF. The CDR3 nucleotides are TGTGCCAGCAGCTTCGGACAGGCTATGAACACTGAAGCTTTCTTT.